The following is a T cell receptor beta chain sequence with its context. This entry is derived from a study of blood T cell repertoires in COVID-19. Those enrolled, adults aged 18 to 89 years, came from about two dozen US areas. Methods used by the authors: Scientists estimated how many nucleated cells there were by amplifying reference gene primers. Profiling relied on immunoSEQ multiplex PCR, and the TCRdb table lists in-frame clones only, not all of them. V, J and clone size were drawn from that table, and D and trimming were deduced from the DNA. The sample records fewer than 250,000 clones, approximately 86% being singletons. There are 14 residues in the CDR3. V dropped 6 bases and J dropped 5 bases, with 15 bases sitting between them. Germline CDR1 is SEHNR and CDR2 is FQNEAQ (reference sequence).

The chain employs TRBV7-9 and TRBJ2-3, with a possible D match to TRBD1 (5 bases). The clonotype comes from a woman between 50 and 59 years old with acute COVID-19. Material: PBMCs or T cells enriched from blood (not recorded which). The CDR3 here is CASRKGQGRDTQYF. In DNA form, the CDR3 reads TGTGCCAGCAGGAAGGGGCAGGGTAGAGATACGCAGTATTTT. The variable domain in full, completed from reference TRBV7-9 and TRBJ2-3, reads DTGVSQNPRHKITKRGQNVTFRCDPISEHNRLYWYRQTLGQGPEFLTYFQNEAQLEKSRLLSDRFSAERPKGSFSTLEIQRTEQGDSAMYLCASRKGQGRDTQYFGPGTRLTVL.